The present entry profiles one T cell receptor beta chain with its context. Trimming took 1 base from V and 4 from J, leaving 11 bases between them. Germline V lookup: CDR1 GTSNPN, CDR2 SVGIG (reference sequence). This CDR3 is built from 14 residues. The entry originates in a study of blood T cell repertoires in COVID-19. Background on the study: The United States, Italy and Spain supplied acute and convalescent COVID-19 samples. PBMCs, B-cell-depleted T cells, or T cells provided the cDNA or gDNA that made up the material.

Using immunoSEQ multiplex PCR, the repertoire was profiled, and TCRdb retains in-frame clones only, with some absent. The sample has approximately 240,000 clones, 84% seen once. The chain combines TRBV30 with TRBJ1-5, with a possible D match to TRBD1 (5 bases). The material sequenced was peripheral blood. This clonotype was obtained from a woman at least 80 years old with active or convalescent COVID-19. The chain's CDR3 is CAWSESPGNQPQHF. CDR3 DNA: TGTGCCTGGAGTGAATCTCCAGGGAATCAGCCCCAGCATTTT.